This T cell receptor beta chain derives from a study of T cells after posttransplantation cyclophosphamide. Measured with immunoSEQ multiplex PCR; TCRdb has only the in-frame clones, and not every one. The sample lists approximately 56,000 clones; around 94% were seen once. Study-level points and caveats: Donor CD8+ memory clones often dominated recipient blood repertoires at later times. Blood and skin or GI T cell repertoires showed limited TRB overlap.

Turning to this clone: The antigen is not known.

J lost 5 bases, V lost 4 bases, and 8 bases had no gene match. Per germline, CDR1 MNHEY and CDR2 SMNVEV (reference sequence). The CDR3 is made up of 15 amino acids. Material: PBMCs. The chain is built from TRBV27 and TRBJ2-5; 9 bases fit TRBD1. This TCR was recovered from a woman aged 30 to 39 in good health and a related stem cell transplant donor. The CDR3: CASSYGTGSSETQYF. The CDR3 coding sequence is TGTGCCAGCAGTTACGGGACAGGGTCTAGTGAGACCCAGTACTTC.